This T cell receptor beta chain was captured by sequencing in a study of shared clonotypes between healthy human individuals. Points from the study as a whole: There were few donors, and this limited the genetic and exposure-history diversity represented. It was observed that 5% to 6.5% of naive CD4 clonotypes were shared across a few donors.

Remarks on this clone: Its antigen remains unknown.

The protocol was immunoSEQ multiplex PCR, while the TCRdb copy is restricted to in-frame clones and leaves out a portion. The data show approximately 2.4 million clones, 95% seen once. There are 16 residues in the CDR3. V was shortened by 0 bases and J by 2 bases, with 10 bases between the two germline ends. Germline CDR1 reads ENHRY; CDR2 reads SYGVKD. The CD4+ fraction was divided into a CD45RA+ naive subset and a CD45RA-negative memory subset. The clonotype comes from a man younger than 35 in good health. The genes are TRBV10-3 and TRBJ2-2, with D perhaps being TRBD1 or TRBD2 (5 bases each). Sequenced: naive CD4+ T cells sorted from blood. Regarding subset: CD45RA+ positively selected. The CDR3 loop is CAISESGDGNTGELFF. CDR3 sequence (DNA): TGTGCCATCAGTGAGTCAGGGGACGGAAACACCGGGGAGCTGTTTTTT.